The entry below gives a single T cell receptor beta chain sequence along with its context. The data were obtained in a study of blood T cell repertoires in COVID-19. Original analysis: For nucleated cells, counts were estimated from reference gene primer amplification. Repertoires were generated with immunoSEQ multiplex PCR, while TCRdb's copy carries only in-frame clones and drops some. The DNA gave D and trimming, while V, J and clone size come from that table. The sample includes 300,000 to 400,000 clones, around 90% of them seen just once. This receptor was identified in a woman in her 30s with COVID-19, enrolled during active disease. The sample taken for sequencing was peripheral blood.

CDR3 sequence: CASSTRLAVDTGELFF. The CDR3 DNA reads as TGCGCCAGCAGCACGAGACTAGCGGTCGACACCGGGGAGCTGTTTTTT. The chain recombines TRBV5-1 with TRBJ2-2; 9 nucleotides match TRBD2. The CDR3 extends over 16 amino acids. V was pared by 4 bases and J by 3 bases, with 7 bases of the junction left unmatched. Germline CDR1 and CDR2: SGHRS and YFSETQ.